This entry is about one T cell receptor (beta chain). The data were obtained in a study of T-cell reconstitution after alpha-beta-depleted transplantation in children. Unique molecular identifiers were incorporated when the TCRbeta library was constructed. From the PCR reads, TCRdb called clonotypes with MiXCR, one entry per CDR3 protein. Of a few hundred thousand distinct CDR3 sequences detected, 15% to 20% appear once; the ten largest clones hold less than 4%. V lost 1 base, J lost 1 base, and 10 bases lay in between. The germline CDR1 and CDR2 sequences are SGHVS and FNYEAQ. The CDR3 is made up of 15 amino acids.

The chain carries TRBV7-6 and TRBJ2-5; D is tentatively TRBD1 or TRBD2 (5 bases each). The receptor was derived from a human donor who donated a stem cell graft to a child with acute lymphoblastic leukemia. The sample here was PBMCs from the stem cell graft donor, taken from the stem cell graft. CDR3 sequence: CASSLGVGAQETQYF. The DNA of the CDR3 is TGTGCCAGCAGCTTAGGGGTCGGGGCCCAAGAGACCCAGTACTTC. The full variable domain, in which reference TRBV7-6 and TRBJ2-5 provide the parts outside the CDR3, is GAGVSQSPRYKVTKRGQDVALRCDPISGHVSLYWYRQALGQGPEFLTYFNYEAQQDKSGLPNDRFSAERPEGSISTLTIQRTEQRDSAMYRCASSLGVGAQETQYFGPGTRLLVL.